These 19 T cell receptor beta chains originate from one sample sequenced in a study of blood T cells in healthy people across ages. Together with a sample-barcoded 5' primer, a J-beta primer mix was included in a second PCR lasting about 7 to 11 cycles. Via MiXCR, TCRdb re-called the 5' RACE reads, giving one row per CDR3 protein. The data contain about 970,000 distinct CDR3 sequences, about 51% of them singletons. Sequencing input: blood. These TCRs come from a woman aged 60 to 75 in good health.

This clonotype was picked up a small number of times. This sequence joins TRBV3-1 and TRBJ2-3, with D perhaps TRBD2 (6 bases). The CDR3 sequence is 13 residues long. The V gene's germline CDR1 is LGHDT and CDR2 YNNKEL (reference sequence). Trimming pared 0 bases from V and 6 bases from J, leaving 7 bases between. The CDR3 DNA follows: TGTGCCAGCAGCCAAGATCGGGGGGATACGCAGTATTTT. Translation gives CASSQDRGDTQYF.

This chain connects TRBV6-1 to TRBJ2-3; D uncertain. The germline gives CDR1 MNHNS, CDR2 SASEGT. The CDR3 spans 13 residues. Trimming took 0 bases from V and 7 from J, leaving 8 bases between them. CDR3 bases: TGTGCCAGCAGTGAAGCGCAAATGTATACGCAGTATTTT. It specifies CASSEAQMYTQYF.

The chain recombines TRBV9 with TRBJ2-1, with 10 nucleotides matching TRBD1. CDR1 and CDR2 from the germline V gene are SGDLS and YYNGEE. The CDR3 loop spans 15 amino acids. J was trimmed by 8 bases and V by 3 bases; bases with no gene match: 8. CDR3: CASSARQGALDEQFF. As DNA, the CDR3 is TGTGCCAGCAGCGCCCGACAGGGGGCTCTTGATGAGCAGTTCTTC.

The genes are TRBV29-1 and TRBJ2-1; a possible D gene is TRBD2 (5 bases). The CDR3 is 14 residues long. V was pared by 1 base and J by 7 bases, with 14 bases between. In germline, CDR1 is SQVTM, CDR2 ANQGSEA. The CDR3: CSVEGILAPNEQFF. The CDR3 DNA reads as TGCAGCGTTGAAGGTATCCTAGCCCCGAATGAGCAGTTCTTC.

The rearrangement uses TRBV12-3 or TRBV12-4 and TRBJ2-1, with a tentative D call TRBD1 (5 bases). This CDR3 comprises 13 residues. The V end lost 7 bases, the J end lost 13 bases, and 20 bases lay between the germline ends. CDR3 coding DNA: TGTGCCAGCACTCCGGGTGGGGCTCGTAGTCAGTTCTTC. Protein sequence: CASTPGGARSQFF.

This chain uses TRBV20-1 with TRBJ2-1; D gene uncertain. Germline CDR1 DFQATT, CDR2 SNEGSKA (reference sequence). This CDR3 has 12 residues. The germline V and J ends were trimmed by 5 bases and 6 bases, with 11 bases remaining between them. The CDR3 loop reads CSAGLPGNEQFF. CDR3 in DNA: TGCAGTGCTGGGTTACCAGGCAATGAGCAGTTCTTC.

CDR3 residues: CASSQRDNSPLHF. The CDR3 nucleotides read TGTGCCAGCAGCCAAAGGGATAATTCACCCCTCCACTTT. This chain joins TRBV5-8 and TRBJ1-6; no clear D gene. Trimming removed 4 bases at V and 5 bases at J, with 7 bases between. Germline V gene data show CDR1 as SGHTS and CDR2 as YDEGEE. The CDR3 has 13 residues.

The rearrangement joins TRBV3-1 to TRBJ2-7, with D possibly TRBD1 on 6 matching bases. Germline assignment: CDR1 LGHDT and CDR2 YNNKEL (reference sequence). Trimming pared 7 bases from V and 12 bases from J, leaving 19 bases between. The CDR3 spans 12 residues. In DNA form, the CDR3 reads TGTGCCAGCACCCCGTACAGGGAGCCCTCGTACTTC. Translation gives CASTPYREPSYF.

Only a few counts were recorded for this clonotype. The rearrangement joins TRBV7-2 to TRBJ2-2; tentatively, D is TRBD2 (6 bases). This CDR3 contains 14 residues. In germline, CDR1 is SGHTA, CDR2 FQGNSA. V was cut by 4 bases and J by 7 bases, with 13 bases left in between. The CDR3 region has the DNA TGTGCCAGCAGCTCGGGACTCGGGAGCGGGGAGCTGTTTTTT. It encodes CASSSGLGSGELFF.

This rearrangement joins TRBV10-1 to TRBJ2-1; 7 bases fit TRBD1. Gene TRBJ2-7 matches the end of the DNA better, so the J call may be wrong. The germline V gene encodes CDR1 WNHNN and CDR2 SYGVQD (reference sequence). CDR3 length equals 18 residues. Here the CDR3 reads CASRKTGTWSGGYNEQYF. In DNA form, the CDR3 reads TGCGCCAGCAGAAAGACAGGGACATGGAGCGGCGGCTACAATGAGCAGTACTTC.

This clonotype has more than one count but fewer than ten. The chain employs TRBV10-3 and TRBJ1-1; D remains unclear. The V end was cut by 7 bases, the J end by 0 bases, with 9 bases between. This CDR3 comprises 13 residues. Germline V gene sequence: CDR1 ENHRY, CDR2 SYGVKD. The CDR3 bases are TGTGCCATCAAAACTGACATGAACACTGAAGCTTTCTTT. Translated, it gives CAIKTDMNTEAFF.

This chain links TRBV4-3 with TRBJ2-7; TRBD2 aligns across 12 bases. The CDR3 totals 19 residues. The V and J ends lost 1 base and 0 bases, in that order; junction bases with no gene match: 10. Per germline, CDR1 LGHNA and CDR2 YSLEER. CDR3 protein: CASSQVLAGLAGSSYEQYF. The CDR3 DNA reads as TGCGCCAGCAGCCAAGTCCTAGCCGGACTAGCGGGAAGCTCCTACGAGCAGTACTTC.

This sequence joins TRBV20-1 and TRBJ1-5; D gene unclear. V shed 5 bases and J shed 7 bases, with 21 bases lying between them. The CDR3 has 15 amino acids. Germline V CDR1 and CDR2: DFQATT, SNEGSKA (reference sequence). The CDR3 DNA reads TGCAGTGCTTTACCGGGAGGATCCCCGAGGCAGCCCCAGCATTTT. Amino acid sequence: CSALPGGSPRQPQHF.

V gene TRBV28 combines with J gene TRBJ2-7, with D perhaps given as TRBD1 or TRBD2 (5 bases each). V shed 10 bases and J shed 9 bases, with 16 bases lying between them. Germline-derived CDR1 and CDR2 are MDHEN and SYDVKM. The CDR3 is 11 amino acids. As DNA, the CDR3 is TGTGCCACAACCGGGGCCCTAGGGCAGTACTTC. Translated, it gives CATTGALGQYF.

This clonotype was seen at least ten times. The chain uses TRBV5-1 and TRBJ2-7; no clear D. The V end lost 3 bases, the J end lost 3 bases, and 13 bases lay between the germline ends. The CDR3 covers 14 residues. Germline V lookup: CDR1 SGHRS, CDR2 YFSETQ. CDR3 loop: CASSSLGLIYEQYF. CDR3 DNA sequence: TGCGCCAGCAGCTCACTGGGCCTTATCTACGAGCAGTACTTC.

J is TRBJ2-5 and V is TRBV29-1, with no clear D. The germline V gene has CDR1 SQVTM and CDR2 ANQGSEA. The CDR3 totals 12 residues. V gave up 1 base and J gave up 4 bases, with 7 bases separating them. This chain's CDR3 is CSVEAPRETQYF. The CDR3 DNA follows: TGCAGCGTTGAAGCCCCTCGAGAGACCCAGTACTTC.

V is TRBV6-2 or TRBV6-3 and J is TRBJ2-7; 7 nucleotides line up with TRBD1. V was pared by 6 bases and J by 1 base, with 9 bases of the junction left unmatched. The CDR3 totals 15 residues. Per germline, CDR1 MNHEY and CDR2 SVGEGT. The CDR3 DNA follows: TGTGCCAGCAGGTCCCAAAGGGACAGATCCTACGAGCAGTACTTC. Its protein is CASRSQRDRSYEQYF.

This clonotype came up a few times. The CDR3 region has the DNA TGCGCCAGCAGTCTCCAGGGGAATAATTCACCCCTCCACTTT. This encodes CASSLQGNNSPLHF. The chain combines TRBV10-2 with TRBJ1-6; D may be TRBD1 (6 bases). Per the germline V gene, CDR1 is WSHSY and CDR2 is SAAADI. Trimming shortened V by 5 bases and J by 5 bases, and 10 bases separated the two germline ends. This CDR3 region has 14 residues.

The CDR3 coding sequence is TGCAGCGTTGAAGGGGACAGGGGCACTGAAGCTTTCTTT. Protein: CSVEGDRGTEAFF. The genes are TRBV29-1 and TRBJ1-1; 10 bases are a match to TRBD1. The CDR3 loop spans 13 amino acids. The J segment lost 4 bases and the V segment lost 1 base, leaving 0 bases of the junction unmatched. Germline lookup yields CDR1 SQVTM and CDR2 ANQGSEA.